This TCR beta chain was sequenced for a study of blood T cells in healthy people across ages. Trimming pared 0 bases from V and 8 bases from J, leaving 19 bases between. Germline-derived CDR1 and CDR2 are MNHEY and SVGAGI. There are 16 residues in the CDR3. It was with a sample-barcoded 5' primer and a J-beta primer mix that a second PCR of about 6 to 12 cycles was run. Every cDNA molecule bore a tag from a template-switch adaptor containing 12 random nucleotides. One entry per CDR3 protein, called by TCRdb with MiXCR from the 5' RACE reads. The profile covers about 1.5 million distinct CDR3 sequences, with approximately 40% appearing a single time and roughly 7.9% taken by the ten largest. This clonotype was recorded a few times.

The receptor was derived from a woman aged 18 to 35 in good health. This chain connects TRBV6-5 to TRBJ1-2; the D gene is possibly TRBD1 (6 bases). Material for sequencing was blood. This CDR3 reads CASSYSKDSTFGGYTF. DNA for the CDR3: TGTGCCAGCAGTTACTCGAAGGACAGCACCTTTGGGGGCTACACCTTC.